This T cell receptor (beta chain) originates from a study of glioma-infiltrating T cells. TCR alpha and beta CDR3 regions were amplified from RNA using iRepertoire nested multiplex PCR. TCRdb analysed the multiplex PCR reads with MiXCR anew, one entry per CDR3 protein. The top ten hold roughly 37% of the sample, which has over 100,000 distinct CDR3 sequences, around 25% seen once. This clonotype has a handful of counts. Its antigen remains unidentified. The CDR3 carries no conserved terminal phenylalanine or tryptophan, so it likely arises from a read error. Study-wide results and caveats: Above-expected tissue-blood divergence occurred in all gliomas, most in low-grade ones.

Germline CDR1 is MNHNY and CDR2 is SVGAGI (reference sequence). The V and J ends lost 0 bases and 7 bases respectively, with 5 bases between them. This CDR3 spans 12 amino acids. This rearrangement joins TRBV6-6 to TRBJ2-3; D uncertain. Sequenced sample: glioma tissue, nonneoplastic brain tissue, or PBMCs (not recorded which). The source is a human donor with low-grade glioma or glioblastoma, undergoing nonglioma brain surgery, or in good health (not recorded which). CDR3 sequence (DNA): TGTGCCAGCAGTTACTCGGCATATACGCAGTATTTG. It translates to CASSYSAYTQYL.